These 31 T cell receptor beta chains originate from one sample sequenced in a study of technical replicates of blood from a few donors. Sequencing used immunoSEQ multiplex PCR; TCRdb keeps in-frame clones, though not all of them. Of more than 80,000 clones in the sample, 90% to 97% were seen once. The sequenced sample consisted of T cells isolated from PBMCs. These receptors originate from a human donor in good health.

The gene calls are TRBV4-1 and TRBJ1-2; tentatively, D is TRBD1 (6 bases). Per the germline V gene, CDR1 is MGHRA and CDR2 is YSYEKL. The CDR3 covers 14 residues. Deletions cut 3 bases from V and 3 bases from J, with 11 bases between. This chain's CDR3 is CASSQAHRDYGYTF. DNA of the CDR3: TGCGCCAGCAGCCAGGCTCACAGGGACTATGGCTACACCTTC.

The chain combines TRBV6-4 with TRBJ2-1; D gene uncertain. Per the germline V gene, CDR1 is MRHNA and CDR2 is SNTAGT. V lost 7 bases and J 7 bases, leaving 23 bases between the germline ends. The CDR3 totals 16 residues. The CDR3 here is CASIALPRRCRNEQFF. Here the CDR3 DNA reads TGTGCCAGCATTGCCCTACCCCGGCGGTGTAGGAATGAGCAGTTCTTC.

The chain uses TRBV11-3 and TRBJ1-4; TRBD1 matches at 9 bases. The germline gives CDR1 SGHNT, CDR2 YENEEA. The CDR3 runs 14 residues. V lost 8 bases and J lost 4; bases outside the gene matches: 5. This chain's CDR3 is CASGNRGLNEKLFF. CDR3 DNA sequence: TGTGCCAGCGGGAACAGGGGGCTTAATGAAAAACTGTTTTTT.

V is TRBV4-1 and J is TRBJ1-4; 10 bases map to TRBD1. Per the germline V gene, CDR1 is MGHRA and CDR2 is YSYEKL. Trimming at V came to 7 bases and at J to 7 bases, leaving 6 bases not matched to a gene. CDR3 length equals 14 residues. The CDR3 nucleotides are TGCGCCAGCATCGGACAGGGGGGGAGTGAAAAACTGTTTTTT. It is translated as CASIGQGGSEKLFF.

The chain uses TRBV27 and TRBJ2-2, with 16 bases lining up with TRBD2. The V gene end was trimmed by 8 bases and the J gene end by 4 bases; junction bases not matched to a gene: 13. CDR3 length equals 19 residues. Germline V gene data show CDR1 as MNHEY and CDR2 as SMNVEV (reference sequence). CDR3 in DNA: TGTGCCAGCCGTTCCCCGGGACTAGCGGGAGGGCCGAGCACCGGGGAGCTGTTTTTT. It yields the protein CASRSPGLAGGPSTGELFF.

V and J are TRBV10-3 and TRBJ2-7; 14 bases align to TRBD2. The germline V gene encodes CDR1 ENHRY and CDR2 SYGVKD. This CDR3 comprises 18 residues. V gave up 0 bases and J gave up 5 bases; unmatched junction bases: 9. Here the CDR3 reads CAISESQGLAGVSNEQYF. CDR3 sequence (DNA): TGTGCCATCAGTGAGTCGCAGGGACTAGCGGGAGTATCCAACGAGCAGTACTTC.

The count of this clone is one. The chain links TRBV27 to TRBJ2-2, with D tentatively TRBD1 (5 bases). Germline CDR1 MNHEY, CDR2 SMNVEV (reference sequence). Trimming stripped 0 bases from V and 6 bases from J, with 14 bases between. The CDR3 is made up of 16 amino acids. This CDR3 is CASSLSGLLRAGELFF. The CDR3, as DNA: TGTGCCAGCAGTTTATCGGGTCTTCTCAGGGCCGGGGAGCTGTTTTTT.

In DNA form, the CDR3 reads TGCAGCGTTTGCGGCCTAGGACAGGGGAGGTTTGAAGAGCAGTACTTC. Amino acids: CSVCGLGQGRFEEQYF. V gene TRBV29-1 combines with J gene TRBJ2-7, with TRBD1 identical over 9 bases. J was trimmed by 7 bases and V by 5 bases; bases with no gene match: 18. This CDR3 is 16 amino acids long. Germline assignment: CDR1 SQVTM and CDR2 ANQGSEA.

The CDR3, as DNA: TGTGCCAGTAGTAAAGCTCGTCGACAGGACAATGAGCAGTTCTTC. This translates into CASSKARRQDNEQFF. The rearrangement links TRBV19 to TRBJ2-1, with D perhaps TRBD1 (6 bases). From germline, CDR1 is LNHDA and CDR2 SQIVND (reference sequence). V dropped 4 bases and J dropped 5 bases, with 15 bases sitting between them. The CDR3 has 15 residues.

This chain links TRBV2 with TRBJ2-1; 10 bases match TRBD1. Germline trimming cut 7 bases from V and 7 bases from J; bases unmatched to any gene: 4. Per the germline V gene, CDR1 is SNHLY and CDR2 is FYNNEI. The CDR3 is made up of 13 amino acids. This chain's CDR3 is CASTGTGDNEQFF. CDR3 DNA sequence: TGTGCCAGCACCGGGACAGGGGATAATGAGCAGTTCTTC.

The chain is built from TRBV29-1 and TRBJ2-1; unclear D gene. Germline-derived CDR1 and CDR2 are SQVTM and ANQGSEA. Trimming took 4 bases from V and 8 from J, leaving 15 bases between them. The CDR3 consists of 13 residues. The CDR3 is CSVVRAKVDEQFF. The DNA of the CDR3 is TGCAGCGTTGTTCGAGCGAAGGTGGATGAGCAGTTCTTC.

The V gene is TRBV19, the J gene TRBJ2-7, with a possible D match to TRBD1 (6 bases). The V and J ends lost 4 bases and 3 bases respectively, with 13 bases between them. Germline values: CDR1 LNHDA, CDR2 SQIVND (reference sequence). This CDR3 comprises 14 residues. CDR3 in amino acids: CASSSDQGFYEQYF. The CDR3, as DNA: TGTGCCAGTAGTAGTGATCAGGGGTTCTACGAGCAGTACTTC. Looking up the rest from reference TRBV19 and TRBJ2-7 gives the full variable domain: DGGITQSPKYLFRKEGQNVTLSCEQNLNHDAMYWYRQDPGQGLRLIYYSQIVNDFQKGDIAEGYSVSREKKESFPLTVTSAQKNPTAFYLCASSSDQGFYEQYFGPGTRLTVT.

The chain employs TRBV6-5 and TRBJ2-7; D is unclear. Germline V gene sequence: CDR1 MNHEY, CDR2 SVGAGI. The CDR3 spans 15 residues. V lost 2 bases and J 4 bases, leaving 15 bases between the germline ends. The DNA for the CDR3 is TGTGCCAGCAGTTACATGGCGCAGCACGGGTACGAGCAGTACTTC. This translates into CASSYMAQHGYEQYF.

The V call is TRBV21-1, the J call TRBJ2-5; no DNA check was done on the table's D call, TRBD2. TRBV21-1 is a documented pseudogene. There are 16 residues in the CDR3. CDR3 protein: CASSKRTSGYQETQYF. The CDR3 region has the DNA TGTGCCAGCAGCAAGAGGACTAGCGGGTACCAAGAGACCCAGTACTTC.

The chain combines TRBV4-1 with TRBJ2-2; D call uncertain. Germline V gene lookup returns CDR1 MGHRA and CDR2 YSYEKL. This CDR3 is 14 amino acids long. Trimming removed 2 bases from V and 6 bases from J, with 10 bases in between. The CDR3 sequence is CASSQPTASGELFF. DNA for the CDR3: TGCGCCAGCAGCCAACCAACAGCATCCGGGGAGCTGTTTTTT.

In this sample, this clone turned up once. The CDR3 DNA is TGCGCCAGCAGTGTTGCGGGAGGTCCCGAGCAGTACTTC. Protein: CASSVAGGPEQYF. The chain combines TRBV10-2 with TRBJ2-7, with 8 bases fitting TRBD2. V was clipped by 4 bases and J by 6 bases; unmatched bases: 5. CDR3 size: 13 residues. Germline V CDR1 and CDR2: WSHSY, SAAADI.

The chain carries TRBV7-9 and TRBJ1-1, with D perhaps matching TRBD1 (6 bases). Looked up from germline, CDR1 is SEHNR and CDR2 is FQNEAQ (reference sequence). V was shortened by 2 bases and J by 0 bases, with 13 bases between the two germline ends. There are 16 residues in the CDR3. The DNA of the CDR3 is TGTGCCAGCAGCTTATGGGGGGGCAGTCTGAACACTGAAGCTTTCTTT. Translation: CASSLWGGSLNTEAFF.

The J gene is TRBJ2-5, the V gene TRBV7-9; 7 bases align to TRBD2. The germline V gene encodes CDR1 SEHNR and CDR2 FQNEAQ (reference sequence). The CDR3 covers 13 residues. Trimming at V came to 8 bases and at J to 7 bases, leaving 10 bases not matched to a gene. CDR3 region: CASGLLTGGTQYF. The CDR3 DNA sequence: TGTGCCAGCGGCCTCTTGACGGGGGGGACCCAGTACTTC. Full variable domain (rest looked up from reference TRBV7-9 and TRBJ2-5): DTGVSQNPRHKITKRGQNVTFRCDPISEHNRLYWYRQTLGQGPEFLTYFQNEAQLEKSRLLSDRFSAERPKGSFSTLEIQRTEQGDSAMYLCASGLLTGGTQYFGPGTRLLVL.

This chain uses TRBV19 with TRBJ1-5, with D perhaps matching TRBD1 (6 bases). The CDR3 spans 17 residues. Trimming removed 6 bases at V and 3 bases at J, with 21 bases between. Germline values: CDR1 LNHDA, CDR2 SQIVND (reference sequence). The CDR3 spells CASSLSPTGQFNQPQHF. The CDR3 bases are TGTGCCAGTAGCTTGAGCCCCACCGGACAGTTCAATCAGCCCCAGCATTTT.

The chain combines TRBV5-1 with TRBJ2-7; D gene unclear. V gave up 1 base and J gave up 0 bases, with 11 bases separating them. The CDR3 totals 15 residues. Germline CDR1 is SGHRS and CDR2 is YFSETQ. The CDR3 region is CASSLSRPSSYEQYF. The CDR3, as DNA: TGCGCCAGCAGCTTGTCCAGGCCCAGCTCCTACGAGCAGTACTTC.

The V call is TRBV19, the J call TRBJ1-5; D may be TRBD1 (6 bases). CDR1 and CDR2 from the germline V gene are LNHDA and SQIVND (reference sequence). The V gene lost 1 base and the J gene lost 9 bases, with 16 bases spanning the gap. The CDR3 is made up of 15 amino acids. The DNA for the CDR3 is TGTGCCAGTAGTATAGGGACACAGGGAAGTGGGCCCCAGCATTTT. Its protein is CASSIGTQGSGPQHF.

The chain links TRBV10-1 to TRBJ2-2; 7 bases match TRBD1. The CDR3 extends over 15 amino acids. Germline V gene data show CDR1 as WNHNN and CDR2 as SYGVQD (reference sequence). J lost 4 bases, V lost 3 bases, and 5 bases had no gene match. The CDR3 reads CASSDLTGPTGELFF. In DNA form, the CDR3 reads TGCGCCAGCAGTGATCTGACAGGGCCCACCGGGGAGCTGTTTTTT.

The rearrangement uses TRBV5-1 and TRBJ1-2; D might be TRBD1 (6 bases). This CDR3 has 14 amino acids. Germline V lookup: CDR1 SGHRS, CDR2 YFSETQ. The V gene lost 1 base and the J gene lost 1 base, with 8 bases spanning the gap. The CDR3 sequence is CASSLLQGNYGYTF. In DNA form, the CDR3 reads TGCGCCAGCAGCTTGTTACAGGGTAACTATGGCTACACCTTC.

This chain joins TRBV28 and TRBJ2-1; D may be TRBD2 (6 bases). Deletions cut 5 bases from V and 3 bases from J, with 17 bases between. This CDR3 has 16 amino acids. Germline CDR1 MDHEN, CDR2 SYDVKM. The CDR3, as DNA: TGTGCCAGCAGTCCCCGGGTTATGGGGGGCTACAATGAGCAGTTCTTC. It translates to CASSPRVMGGYNEQFF.

V gene TRBV11-2 combines with J gene TRBJ2-1; tentative D call: TRBD2 (6 bases). The V gene's germline CDR1 is SGHAT and CDR2 FQNNGV. Trimming took 4 bases from V and 2 from J, leaving 15 bases between them. The length of the CDR3 is 16 residues. The CDR3 DNA sequence: TGTGCCAGCAGCTCCACCACCGGGACTCCCTACAATGAGCAGTTCTTC. Residues: CASSSTTGTPYNEQFF.

The CDR3 region has the DNA TGTGCCAGCAGCCGCCATCACGGGGACTCCGAGGGATATGGCTACACCTTC. Translation: CASSRHHGDSEGYGYTF. The V gene is TRBV4-2, the J gene TRBJ1-2; D might be TRBD1 (5 bases). V was trimmed by 4 bases and J by 5 bases, leaving 23 bases between them. The germline CDR1 and CDR2 sequences are LGHNA and YNFKEQ. This CDR3 has 17 residues.

V and J are TRBV5-5 and TRBJ1-5, with 8 nucleotides matching TRBD1. This CDR3 spans 17 amino acids. V was clipped by 4 bases and J by 3 bases; unmatched bases: 12. CDR1 SGHKS and CDR2 YYEKEE come from the germline V gene (reference sequence). Here the CDR3 DNA reads TGTGCCAGCAGCCGAGTCGTCGGACAGGGAAACAATCAGCCCCAGCATTTT. This codes for CASSRVVGQGNNQPQHF.

This clone was recorded only once. The chain is built from TRBV7-9 and TRBJ1-2; 8 nucleotides align to TRBD1. Looked up from germline, CDR1 is SEHNR and CDR2 is FQNEAQ (reference sequence). The CDR3 covers 14 residues. V gave up 5 bases and J gave up 3 bases; unmatched junction bases: 5. The CDR3 region is CASSPRQGYYGYTF. The CDR3 bases are TGTGCCAGCAGCCCGAGACAGGGGTACTATGGCTACACCTTC.

This clone was seen only a few times. V usage is TRBV12-2 and J usage is TRBJ1-1; the table's D call of TRBD1 was not tested on the DNA. TRBV12-2 constitutes a pseudogene. The CDR3 contains 16 residues. This CDR3 reads CASRLARTGENTEAFF. Here the CDR3 DNA reads TGTGCAAGTCGCTTAGCAAGGACAGGGGAGAACACTGAAGCTTTCTTT.

This chain connects TRBV7-2 to TRBJ2-3; 9 positions match TRBD2. Losses at the gene ends were 5 bases for V and 3 bases for J; bases not matched to a gene: 9. CDR3 length equals 16 residues. Germline assignment: CDR1 SGHTA and CDR2 FQGNSA. The CDR3 protein is CASSLPPSGETDTQYF. The CDR3 nucleotides read TGTGCCAGCAGCCTACCCCCTAGCGGGGAAACAGATACGCAGTATTTT.

The rearrangement uses TRBV6-1 and TRBJ1-1; 7 nucleotides agree with TRBD1. The CDR3 length is 13 residues. The V and J ends lost 6 bases and 8 bases, in that order; junction bases with no gene match: 9. The germline gives CDR1 MNHNS, CDR2 SASEGT. CDR3 DNA: TGTGCCAGCAGGGAAACAGGGGTAGGGGAAGCTTTCTTT. Residues: CASRETGVGEAFF.